Below, 28 T cell receptor beta chains from the same sample are listed, as sequenced in a study of T cell repertoires in cytomegalovirus infection. TCRdb re-called the reads through MiXCR, storing one row per CDR3 protein. Found here are approximately 200,000 distinct CDR3 sequences, roughly 22% of them singletons; the top ten hold 15% to 20%. Sequencing was carried out using CD8+ T cells from PBMCs. These receptor sequences come from a human donor in good health (CMV status not recorded). Some clones in this sample may be carry-over from other donors' samples.

This rearrangement joins TRBV20-1 to TRBJ2-5, with 9 positions matching TRBD1. The CDR3 contains 16 residues. V trimming: 3 bases; J trimming: 0 bases; junction bases outside the gene matches: 8. Per the germline V gene, CDR1 is DFQATT and CDR2 is SNEGSKA (reference sequence). The CDR3 nucleotides read TGCAGTGCTAGTTATTGGGACAGGGAGTACCAAGAGACCCAGTACTTC. Translated: CSASYWDREYQETQYF.

V and J are TRBV7-9 and TRBJ2-7; D possibly uses TRBD1 or TRBD2 (5 bases each). The CDR3 totals 15 residues. V dropped 5 bases and J dropped 6 bases, with 20 bases sitting between them. The germline gives CDR1 SEHNR, CDR2 FQNEAQ (reference sequence). This CDR3 reads CASSSITGQVPEQYF. DNA for the CDR3: TGTGCCAGCAGCAGCATCACGGGGCAGGTTCCCGAGCAGTACTTC. Drawing the rest from reference TRBV7-9 and TRBJ2-7, the complete variable domain is DTGVSQNPRHKITKRGQNVTFRCDPISEHNRLYWYRQTLGQGPEFLTYFQNEAQLEKSRLLSDRFSAERPKGSFSTLEIQRTEQGDSAMYLCASSSITGQVPEQYFGPGTRLTVT.

This clonotype was recorded many times. The rearrangement uses TRBV28 and TRBJ1-1; possible D gene TRBD1, 5 bases. The CDR3 runs 13 residues. Germline V CDR1 and CDR2: MDHEN, SYDVKM. The V end lost 9 bases, the J end lost 1 base, and 12 bases lay between the germline ends. CDR3 nucleotides: TGTGCCAGTGCTCATGGGGGGAACACTGAAGCTTTCTTT. This sequence encodes CASAHGGNTEAFF.

About this clonotype: A clone one base away is much larger, so this may be a read error. This chain links TRBV6-1 with TRBJ1-1; D call uncertain. The CDR3 is 14 amino acids. From germline, CDR1 is MNHNS and CDR2 SASEGT. CDR3 loop: CASSEALRVSEVFF. DNA for the CDR3: TGTGCCAGCAGTGAAGCGCTGAGGGTATCTGAAGTTTTCTTT.

This clonotype showed up just a few times. The rearrangement links TRBV28 to TRBJ1-2, with D perhaps TRBD1 (6 bases). The CDR3 sequence is 14 residues long. V lost 6 bases and J 2 bases, leaving 13 bases between the germline ends. Germline loops: CDR1 MDHEN, CDR2 SYDVKM. The CDR3 DNA reads as TGTGCCAGCAGCGACCGACAGGAGAACTATGGCTACACCTTC. Residues: CASSDRQENYGYTF.

The rearrangement joins TRBV19 to TRBJ2-1, with a tentative D call TRBD1 (6 bases). The germline V gene has CDR1 LNHDA and CDR2 SQIVND (reference sequence). V lost 4 bases and J lost 3, with 13 bases in between. CDR3 size: 15 residues. CDR3: CASSRQAPDYNEQFF. Here the CDR3 DNA reads TGTGCCAGTAGTAGACAGGCCCCGGACTACAATGAGCAGTTCTTC.

This clonotype was seen ten or more times. V is TRBV12-3 or TRBV12-4 and J is TRBJ2-6; 8 bases agree with TRBD1. CDR3 length: 16 amino acids. Trimming cost V 6 bases and J 3 bases; bases outside gene matches: 7. CDR3 nucleotide sequence: TGTGCCAGCAGCCCGACAGGGGCGATTGGGGCCAACGTCCTGACTTTC. This gives the protein CASSPTGAIGANVLTF.

Comments on this clonotype: A much larger clone lies a single base off, so this may be a read error. The chain combines TRBV7-6 with TRBJ2-5, with 11 bases fitting TRBD2. In germline, CDR1 is SGHVS, CDR2 FNYEAQ. The CDR3 loop spans 17 amino acids. As DNA, the CDR3 is TGTGCCATCAGCCGTGCCTCTAGCGGGGGGTTCCAAGAGACCCAGTACTTC. It encodes CAISRASSGGFQETQYF.

This clonotype was recorded once. The chain combines TRBV12-3 or TRBV12-4 with TRBJ2-1; weak D call: TRBD1 (6 bases). The CDR3 is 16 amino acids. Trimming shortened V by 6 bases and J by 8 bases, and 23 bases separated the two germline ends. The CDR3 sequence is CASSLFFRGFGDEQFF. The CDR3, as DNA: TGTGCCAGCAGCCTGTTTTTCAGGGGATTCGGCGATGAGCAGTTCTTC.

The chain uses TRBV28 and TRBJ2-7; no reliable D call. Trimming stripped 5 bases from V and 2 bases from J, with 13 bases between. Germline-derived CDR1 and CDR2 are MDHEN and SYDVKM. This CDR3 contains 14 residues. Written as DNA, the CDR3 is TGTGCCAGCAGTCCCCTCGGGCCCACCTACGAGCAGTACTTC. Residues: CASSPLGPTYEQYF.

This chain joins TRBV5-6 and TRBJ1-1, with a weak D call TRBD1 (6 bases). Germline assignment: CDR1 SGHDT and CDR2 YYEEEE. Between the trimmed V and J ends, which lost 6 bases and 5 bases, there was a span of 23 bases. The CDR3 totals 16 residues. In DNA form, the CDR3 reads TGTGCCAGCAACCTTGGGTCGGGGGGCAGTAGTACTGAAGCTTTCTTT. It specifies CASNLGSGGSSTEAFF.

The chain links TRBV20-1 to TRBJ1-5; 10 nucleotides agree with TRBD1. Germline loops: CDR1 DFQATT, CDR2 SNEGSKA (reference sequence). The trim removed 6 bases at V and 4 bases at J, leaving 6 bases unmatched. The CDR3 totals 14 residues. CDR3 nucleotide sequence: TGCAGTGCGAGCAGGGACAGGGGAAATCAGCCCCAGCATTTT. As protein: CSASRDRGNQPQHF.

There are a few counts of this clonotype. V gene TRBV27 combines with J gene TRBJ2-3; D is ambiguous. Germline values: CDR1 MNHEY, CDR2 SMNVEV (reference sequence). Trimming left V 3 bases short and J 4 bases short, with 11 bases between. The CDR3 has 14 residues. For the CDR3, the DNA is TGTGCCAGCAGTTTCATGGGCTTTGCAGATACGCAGTATTTT. Encoded protein: CASSFMGFADTQYF.

This CDR3 reads CSVEGYGGGYEQYF. The DNA of the CDR3 is TGCAGCGTTGAAGGGTACGGTGGGGGCTACGAGCAGTACTTC. The V and J genes are TRBV29-1 and TRBJ2-7; D is tentatively TRBD1 or TRBD2 (5 bases each). V was clipped by 1 base and J by 3 bases, with 13 bases between them. CDR3 length: 14 amino acids. Germline-derived CDR1 and CDR2 are SQVTM and ANQGSEA.

This clonotype has only a few counts. This chain links TRBV10-3 with TRBJ2-7; a possible D gene is TRBD1 (5 bases). Trimming removed 6 bases from V and 3 bases from J, with 6 bases in between. The germline gives CDR1 ENHRY, CDR2 SYGVKD. This CDR3 region has 11 residues. DNA for the CDR3: TGTGCCATCAGACAGGACTACGAGCAGTACTTC. It translates to CAIRQDYEQYF.

This clonotype was recorded many times. The chain recombines TRBV7-2 with TRBJ2-3; 7 bases are a match to TRBD2. Germline CDR1 is SGHTA and CDR2 is FQGNSA. The V and J ends lost 1 base and 3 bases, in that order; junction bases with no gene match: 10. There are 17 residues in the CDR3. CDR3 sequence reads: CASSLDTGGYQTDTQYF. CDR3 in DNA: TGTGCCAGCAGCTTAGATACGGGGGGATACCAGACAGATACGCAGTATTTT.

This clonotype appeared a few times. The chain carries TRBV19 and TRBJ2-7, with TRBD1 identical over 12 bases. Germline loops: CDR1 LNHDA, CDR2 SQIVND (reference sequence). There are 16 residues in the CDR3. V trimming: 4 bases; J trimming: 5 bases; junction bases outside the gene matches: 9. The CDR3: CASSTPGQGANDEQYF. The CDR3 DNA is TGTGCCAGTAGTACACCGGGACAGGGGGCGAATGACGAGCAGTACTTC.

The rearrangement links TRBV4-2 to TRBJ2-7; tentative D call: TRBD1 (6 bases). Germline V gene lookup returns CDR1 LGHNA and CDR2 YNFKEQ. The CDR3 covers 14 residues. Between the trimmed V and J ends, which lost 0 bases and 6 bases, there was a span of 12 bases. The CDR3: CASSQEPGHFEQYF. The DNA of the CDR3 is TGTGCCAGCAGCCAAGAGCCGGGACACTTCGAGCAGTACTTC.

This clonotype occurred many times. V and J are TRBV7-9 and TRBJ2-1; possible D gene TRBD2, 6 bases. The CDR3 loop spans 17 amino acids. Germline CDR1 and CDR2: SEHNR and FQNEAQ (reference sequence). V was trimmed by 4 bases and J by 0 bases, leaving 16 bases between them. CDR3 DNA sequence: TGTGCCAGCAGCTCCCTTTTAGCGGCCCGCTCCTACAATGAGCAGTTCTTC. Translation gives CASSSLLAARSYNEQFF. Combining the CDR3 with reference TRBV7-9 and TRBJ2-1 gives the whole variable domain DTGVSQNPRHKITKRGQNVTFRCDPISEHNRLYWYRQTLGQGPEFLTYFQNEAQLEKSRLLSDRFSAERPKGSFSTLEIQRTEQGDSAMYLCASSSLLAARSYNEQFFGPGTRLTVL.

This clonotype was detected only a few times. The chain joins TRBV10-3 to TRBJ1-5; no clear D gene. Trimming removed 3 bases at V and 7 bases at J, with 13 bases between. CDR1 and CDR2 (germline): ENHRY, SYGVKD. The CDR3 consists of 14 residues. The CDR3 spells CAISDRLREQPQHF. CDR3 nucleotides: TGTGCCATCAGTGACCGTCTACGAGAACAGCCCCAGCATTTT.

CDR3 bases: TGTGCCAGCAGCCAATGGGACAGCCCTAATGAGCAGTTCTTC. It is translated as CASSQWDSPNEQFF. The chain combines TRBV14 with TRBJ2-1; 7 positions agree with TRBD1. CDR1 SGHDN and CDR2 FVKESK come from the germline V gene. CDR3 length equals 14 residues. J was trimmed by 7 bases and V by 2 bases; bases with no gene match: 5.

This clonotype appeared a few times. CDR3 region: CASSPGDPNTGELFF. The CDR3 nucleotides are TGTGCCAGCAGCCCGGGAGACCCGAACACCGGGGAGCTGTTTTTT. This chain uses TRBV28 with TRBJ2-2; D possibly corresponds to TRBD2 (6 bases). V lost 6 bases, J lost 0 bases, and 11 bases lay in between. This CDR3 has 15 amino acids. Germline loops: CDR1 MDHEN, CDR2 SYDVKM. The full variable domain, in which reference TRBV28 and TRBJ2-2 provide the parts outside the CDR3, is DVKVTQSSRYLVKRTGEKVFLECVQDMDHENMFWYRQDPGLGLRLIYFSYDVKMKEKGDIPEGYSVSREKKERFSLILESASTNQTSMYLCASSPGDPNTGELFFGEGSRLTVL.

This clonotype has more than one count but fewer than ten. The chain recombines TRBV2 with TRBJ2-7; weak D call: TRBD1 (6 bases). Germline V gene lookup returns CDR1 SNHLY and CDR2 FYNNEI. Trimming removed 6 bases at V and 2 bases at J, with 20 bases between. This CDR3 region has 16 residues. This chain's CDR3 is CASSPDRDTIPYEQYF. The DNA for the CDR3 is TGTGCCAGCAGCCCCGACCGGGACACCATCCCCTACGAGCAGTACTTC.

This clonotype came up many times. This chain joins TRBV7-6 and TRBJ2-7, with TRBD1 as a possible D gene (6 bases). Trimming removed 2 bases at V and 2 bases at J, with 10 bases between. The length of the CDR3 is 14 residues. Germline V gene data show CDR1 as SGHVS and CDR2 as FNYEAQ. CDR3 loop: CASSLSGQPYEQYF. CDR3 sequence (DNA): TGTGCCAGCAGCTTATCGGGACAACCCTACGAGCAGTACTTC.

J is TRBJ1-2 and V is TRBV2; no reliable D call. The CDR3 length is 12 residues. Trimming shortened V by 6 bases and J by 5 bases, and 10 bases separated the two germline ends. Germline CDR1 reads SNHLY; CDR2 reads FYNNEI. CDR3 in DNA: TGTGCCAGCAGGAAAGCTGGGTATGGCTACACCTTC. Translated, it gives CASRKAGYGYTF.

The chain employs TRBV12-3 or TRBV12-4 and TRBJ1-3; maybe TRBD1 (5 bases). The CDR3 spans 12 residues. V was clipped by 6 bases and J by 8 bases, with 11 bases between them. The CDR3 nucleotides read TGTGCCAGCAGCCGGGGGTCCGACACCATATATTTT. Its protein product is CASSRGSDTIYF.

This clonotype was picked up many times. The rearrangement joins TRBV7-8 to TRBJ1-2; D perhaps matches TRBD1 (6 bases). Trimming removed 5 bases from V and 6 bases from J, with 22 bases in between. Germline lookup yields CDR1 SGHVS and CDR2 FQNEAQ. The CDR3 consists of 16 residues. CDR3 sequence (DNA): TGTGCCAGCAGCCCGACGGCGGGCAGGGGAGGGGATGGCTACACCTTC. Translated: CASSPTAGRGGDGYTF.

This clonotype was picked up many times. The chain joins TRBV7-2 to TRBJ2-7, with 8 bases lining up with TRBD1. There are 14 residues in the CDR3. The V gene's germline CDR1 is SGHTA and CDR2 FQGNSA. Unmatched junction bases numbered 4, after V lost 3 bases and J lost 3 bases. DNA for the CDR3: TGTGCCAGCAGCTTTAGGGGGACAGGCTACGAGCAGTACTTC. Translation: CASSFRGTGYEQYF.